The rows below give T cell receptor beta chains drawn from one sample of a study of shared clonotypes between healthy human individuals. Profiling relied on immunoSEQ multiplex PCR, and the TCRdb table lists in-frame clones only, not all of them. The data show some 470,000 clones, with less than 80% seen just once and 10% to 15% held by the top ten. Sequenced input: PBMCs. The receptors come from a woman between 40 and 50 years old in good health. Some clones in this sample may be carry-over from other donors' samples. CDR3s include the opening cysteine and the closing phenylalanine or tryptophan. Not all rows give a size; the values are once, few, many and, for expanded clones, a class.

cdr3_aa: CASENPSGGASGELFF
clone_size: .
j_call: TRBJ2-2
v_call: TRBV28

cdr3_aa: CASSRRQGGEQYF
clone_size: .
j_call: TRBJ2-7
v_call: TRBV11-3

cdr3_aa: CASRPGQGYEQYF
clone_size: .
j_call: TRBJ2-7
v_call: TRBV5-4

cdr3_aa: CASSTGTGPYEQYF
clone_size: .
j_call: TRBJ2-7
v_call: TRBV19

cdr3_aa: CASSLGTASDEQYF
clone_size: .
j_call: TRBJ2-7
v_call: TRBV9

cdr3_aa: CASSPRRDNTEAFF
clone_size: .
j_call: TRBJ1-1
v_call: TRBV4-2

cdr3_aa: CASSTGTGSNQPQHF
clone_size: once
j_call: TRBJ1-5
v_call: TRBV7-9

cdr3_aa: CASSEGEETQYF
clone_size: .
j_call: TRBJ2-5
v_call: TRBV25-1

cdr3_aa: CASSPTGFLNGELFF
clone_size: .
j_call: TRBJ2-2
v_call: TRBV27

cdr3_aa: CASSPGPNYGYTF
clone_size: .
j_call: TRBJ1-2
v_call: TRBV14

cdr3_aa: CASSLIDKETQYF
clone_size: .
j_call: TRBJ2-5
v_call: TRBV28

cdr3_aa: CASSLAGDRETQYF
clone_size: .
j_call: TRBJ2-5
v_call: TRBV7-3

cdr3_aa: CASSISENTEAFF
clone_size: .
j_call: TRBJ1-1
v_call: TRBV19

cdr3_aa: CASSFQRPSTDTQYF
clone_size: .
j_call: TRBJ2-3
v_call: TRBV5-1

cdr3_aa: CASSLRSNVYAEQYF
clone_size: .
j_call: TRBJ2-7
v_call: TRBV5-8

cdr3_aa: CASSLETGNEQFF
clone_size: .
j_call: TRBJ2-1
v_call: TRBV11-1

cdr3_aa: CASSRGQGNTEAFF
clone_size: .
j_call: TRBJ1-1
v_call: TRBV5-5

cdr3_aa: CAWTPGTRPNNEQFF
clone_size: .
j_call: TRBJ2-1
v_call: TRBV30

cdr3_aa: CASSWARGHQPQHF
clone_size: .
j_call: TRBJ1-5
v_call: TRBV27

cdr3_aa: CASSRGRINQPQHF
clone_size: .
j_call: TRBJ1-5
v_call: TRBV28

cdr3_aa: CASSVVAGEGTDTQYF
clone_size: .
j_call: TRBJ2-3
v_call: TRBV9

cdr3_aa: CASSRTQRLNTEAFF
clone_size: few
j_call: TRBJ1-1
v_call: TRBV7-8

cdr3_aa: CASSPGQSYEQYF
clone_size: .
j_call: TRBJ2-7
v_call: TRBV27

cdr3_aa: CASSSRGGAETQYF
clone_size: .
j_call: TRBJ2-5
v_call: TRBV5-1

cdr3_aa: CASSNSYEQYF
clone_size: .
j_call: TRBJ2-7
v_call: TRBV7-8

cdr3_aa: CVRSLARLTNTEAFF
clone_size: .
j_call: TRBJ1-1
v_call: TRBV7-5

cdr3_aa: CASSSRAGGGTDTQYF
clone_size: few
j_call: TRBJ2-3
v_call: TRBV5-8

cdr3_aa: CASSPTVREVYNEQFF
clone_size: .
j_call: TRBJ2-1
v_call: TRBV4-2

cdr3_aa: CASTELAGGTYEQYF
clone_size: .
j_call: TRBJ2-7
v_call: TRBV2